The source of this T cell receptor beta chain is a study of response to subunit inactivated influenza vaccine. Whole-study results and caveats: Each seasonal influenza vaccination, the authors suggested, recruits few new T cells.

MiXCR, applied by TCRdb to the RT-PCR reads, yields one record per CDR3 protein. The table shows more than 450,000 distinct CDR3 sequences, with around 11% occurring only once. Germline V gives CDR1 SGHVS, CDR2 FQNEAQ. Trimming took 7 bases from V and 4 from J, leaving 14 bases between them. This CDR3 spans 14 amino acids. This clonotype appeared a few times. Its matching antigen is unknown. This TCR was sampled from a man aged 50-59 years who received an inactivated influenza vaccine. The source material was PBMCs from blood, sampled on the day of vaccination. The chain has TRBV7-8 and TRBJ1-5; D is unresolved. CDR3 coding DNA: TGTGCCAGCATAAAATCGGGCAGGAATCAGCCCCAGCATTTT. This encodes CASIKSGRNQPQHF.